This TCR beta chain appears in the sequencing data of a study of blood T cell repertoires in COVID-19. As for the study in general: PBMCs, B-cell-depleted T cells, or T cells were the source of the cDNA or gDNA that made up the material.

By share, this clone ranks as medium-sized (0.01 to 0.1%). This CDR3 has 13 amino acids. V shed 5 bases, J shed 4 bases, and the junction held 3 bases outside the gene matches. The germline V gene encodes CDR1 SEHNR and CDR2 FQNEAQ (reference sequence). Using immunoSEQ multiplex PCR, the repertoire was profiled, and TCRdb retains in-frame clones only, with some absent. The table has around 190,000 clones, 83% seen once; the top ten hold over 6%. The V call is TRBV7-9, the J call TRBJ1-2, with 8 positions matching TRBD1. This TCR came from a woman in her seventies with COVID-19, enrolled during active disease. The source material was peripheral blood. This CDR3 reads CASSPTGGYGYTF. The CDR3 DNA reads as TGTGCCAGCAGCCCCACAGGGGGCTATGGCTACACCTTC.